This T cell receptor beta chain was captured by sequencing in a study of CD8+ T cells in alopecia areata. There are 15 residues in the CDR3. Germline values: CDR1 SGHDT, CDR2 YYEEEE. V lost 2 bases to trimming and J lost 0 bases; unmatched junction nucleotides: 5. Study findings and constraints: Links between baseline CD8+ expansion and response need larger treated cohorts.

As to treatment: oral pan-JAK inhibitor, 5-10 mg twice daily. Sorted out of PBMCs were CD4+ T cells and CD8+ T cells. RNA was isolated and reverse transcribed to cDNA, the sequencing template. TCRdb's copy holds only in-frame clones and misses some; the assay was immunoSEQ multiplex PCR. The table lists roughly 150,000 clones, roughly 50% of them singletons, with about a sixth in the top ten. A remark on this clone: The antigen is not known.

This chain joins TRBV5-6 and TRBJ2-7; 7 bases agree with TRBD1. This sample comprised CD8+ T cells sorted from blood, obtained at week 4, from a patient treated with tofacitinib. The source of this sequence is a human donor with alopecia areata. CDR3 DNA sequence: TGTGCCAGCAGCTTAATGGACAGGTTCTCCTACGAGCAGTACTTC. It encodes CASSLMDRFSYEQYF.